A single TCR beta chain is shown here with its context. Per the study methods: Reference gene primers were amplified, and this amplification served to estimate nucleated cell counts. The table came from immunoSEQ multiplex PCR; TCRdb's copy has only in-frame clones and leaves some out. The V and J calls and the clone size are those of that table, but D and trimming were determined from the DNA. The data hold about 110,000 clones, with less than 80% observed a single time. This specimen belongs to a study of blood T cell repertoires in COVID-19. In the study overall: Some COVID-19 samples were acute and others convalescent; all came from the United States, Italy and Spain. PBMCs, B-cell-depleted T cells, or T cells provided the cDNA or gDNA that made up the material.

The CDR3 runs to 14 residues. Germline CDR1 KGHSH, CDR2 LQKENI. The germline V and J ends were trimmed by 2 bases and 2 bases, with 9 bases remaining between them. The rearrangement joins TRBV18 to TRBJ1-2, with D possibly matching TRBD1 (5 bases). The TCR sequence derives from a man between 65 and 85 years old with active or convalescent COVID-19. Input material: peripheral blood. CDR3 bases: TGTGCCAGCTCACCATCCCAGGGCAACTATGGCTACACCTTC. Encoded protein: CASSPSQGNYGYTF.